This T cell receptor beta chain was observed in a study of blood T cell repertoires in COVID-19 (dated by TCRdb to 2018 to 2020). Broadly, across the study: Samples from collaborators originated in the United States, Italy and Spain and spanned both the acute and convalescent phases of COVID-19. Where available, HLA class I and class II types were obtained from metadata supplied by the sample provider rather than from assay-based typing. The repertoires were released in a freely available public database intended as a resource for research on the immune response to SARS-CoV-2. Subjects who had been exposed to COVID-19, were actively infected with it, or had recovered from it provided the deeply sampled blood TCRbeta repertoires that made up the dataset. The sample metadata nearly always contained a de-identified subject ID, COVID-19 status, age in years and sex. The samples were drawn from two sources: the first 160 participants of the ongoing ImmuneRACE study, and 1,000 to 1,500 subjects contributed by 6 global collaborators. The material from the prospective study consisted of cDNA or gDNA derived from T cells, B-cell-depleted T cells, or PBMCs.

TCRbeta CDR3 regions were amplified from genomic DNA using the immunoSEQ Assay, a bias-controlled multiplex PCR. Per the source publication's procedure: Within the assay, amplification of reference gene primers was used to estimate how many nucleated cells each sample contained. Sequence reads were collapsed and filtered to measure the absolute abundance of every unique TCRbeta CDR3 rearrangement. For each sample, productive Simpson clonality was calculated as the square root of Simpson's diversity index across productive rearrangements. Drawn from immuneACCESS, this table holds only the in-frame rearrangements with V and J called that TCRdb kept. Clones are partly lost; checked studies trace under half to an unresolved V gene and leave the rest unexplained. That table supplies the V and J calls and clone size; D and trimming were determined from the DNA. The sample table shows fewer than 250,000 clones, and more than 80% are seen once. Over 4.5% of the sample is in the top ten clones.

The research as a whole found: Clinical and demographic metadata were provided uncurated, with the amount varying by source and participant.

Each collaborating institution followed its own protocols to collect whole blood in K2EDTA tubes. For TCRbeta analysis, collaborator samples were shipped as frozen whole blood, as isolated PBMCs, or as DNA extracted from either sample type. From the cysteine through the phenylalanine, the CDR3 covers 15 amino acids. This entry keeps only the CDR3 DNA: 45 bases, framed from base 1. V was cut back by 2 bases and J by 0 bases, leaving a gap of 10 bases between them. The germline V gene specifies KGHSH as CDR1 and LQKENI as CDR2. In this sample, this clone turned up once. No cognate antigen has been identified for it. Nothing much larger sits one base from this clone, and base qualities are not available.

The V and J genes are TRBV18 and TRBJ1-1, with the D gene call left open. The TCR originated in a human donor in a cohort sampled during active COVID-19. Source material: peripheral blood. The CDR3 sequence is CASSPRHSMNTEAFF. The bases read TGTGCCAGCTCACCAAGACACTCCATGAACACTGAAGCTTTCTTT. Reference TRBV18 and TRBJ1-1 proteins supply the regions before and after the CDR3; the full variable domain is: NAGVMQNPRHLVRRRGQEARLRCSPMKGHSHVYWYRQLPEEGLKFMVYLQKENIIDESGMPKERFSAEFPKEGPSILRIQQVVRGDSAAYFCASSPRHSMNTEAFFGQGTRLTVV.